This T cell receptor beta chain was documented in a study of blood T cells in healthy people across ages. Whole-study findings and limits: Changes in expanded clonotypes were possibly confounded, as the CMV status of donors was unknown. Researchers deemed the diversity estimates from one million T cells underestimates.

This clonotype was recorded a few times. Its target is not known. Germline CDR1 and CDR2: LGHNA and YSLEER. The CDR3 is 18 residues long. J was trimmed by 0 bases and V by 3 bases; bases with no gene match: 10. Through a sample-barcoded 5' primer and a J-beta primer mix, a second PCR was run for about 6 to 12 cycles. Each cDNA molecule was tagged by a template-switch adaptor that had 12 random nucleotides. TCRdb re-analysed the 5' RACE reads in MiXCR, keeping a single row per CDR3 protein. The sample has hundreds of thousands of distinct CDR3 sequences; around 43% are singletons. In terms of origin and age, donors were healthy Caucasian individuals from Russia aged 6 to 90.

This TCR was recovered from a man at least 80 years old in good health. Specimen: blood. The rearrangement uses TRBV4-3 and TRBJ2-3; 9 nucleotides align to TRBD2. DNA for the CDR3: TGCGCCAGCAGCCACCACTGGCGGGGGGGGCCCAGCACAGATACGCAGTATTTT. This gives the protein CASSHHWRGGPSTDTQYF.